These 3 T cell receptor beta chains came from one sample sequenced in a study of blood T cell repertoires in COVID-19. Generated by immunoSEQ multiplex PCR, the TCRdb table keeps only in-frame clones and is missing some. The sample yields 350,000 to 400,000 clones, roughly 90% seen once. Sequencing was carried out using PBMCs or T cells enriched from blood (not recorded which). The receptors were gathered from a woman in her thirties or forties who had been exposed to COVID-19.

This chain joins TRBV5-1 and TRBJ1-6, with 7 bases that match TRBD1. V shed 4 bases, J shed 7 bases, and the junction held 14 bases outside the gene matches. The CDR3 spans 17 residues. Germline CDR1 reads SGHRS; CDR2 reads YFSETQ. CDR3 protein: CASSRLGQDSINSPLHF. The CDR3 DNA follows: TGCGCCAGCAGCCGCCTTGGACAGGACTCTATCAATTCACCCCTCCACTTT.

This rearrangement joins TRBV6-5 to TRBJ2-7; TRBD1 agrees at 8 bases. Germline CDR1 and CDR2: MNHEY and SVGAGI. There are 12 residues in the CDR3. Germline trimming cut 10 bases from V and 3 bases from J; bases unmatched to any gene: 5. The CDR3: CATRDRHYEQYF. CDR3 in DNA: TGTGCCACCCGGGACAGGCACTACGAGCAGTACTTC.

V usage is TRBV5-1 and J usage is TRBJ2-2, with TRBD1 matching over 9 bases. The junction had 6 bases not matched to a gene; V was cut back by 2 bases and J by 7 bases. CDR3 length: 15 amino acids. Germline CDR1 SGHRS, CDR2 YFSETQ. The CDR3 nucleotides are TGCGCCAGCAGCTTCTCGGGACAGGGTAACGGGGAGCTGTTTTTT. As protein: CASSFSGQGNGELFF.